These T cell receptor beta chains were read from a single sample in a study of T cell responses to AZD1222 COVID-19 vaccine. Libraries were prepared by immunoSEQ multiplex PCR; TCRdb keeps only in-frame clonotypes and omits some of them. The data hold about 150,000 clones, with about 90% observed a single time. Sequenced material: peripheral blood, taken 28 days after the second AZD1222 dose. These receptors all stem from an adult who received the AZD1222 COVID-19 vaccine. CDR3s include the opening cysteine and the closing phenylalanine or tryptophan. Fields, in order: D gene, V gene, J gene, clone size, CDR3 protein, CDR3 DNA. A D gene is named only where the DNA matches it firmly. The size field is filled for only some rows; it gives once, few, many or a size class.

D gene: NA; V gene: TRBV12-3/TRBV12-4; J gene: TRBJ1-6; clone size: NA; CDR3 protein: CASSFGGGSPLHF; CDR3 DNA: TGTGCCAGCAGTTTTGGGGGAGGGTCACCCCTCCACTTT
D gene: NA; V gene: TRBV30; J gene: TRBJ1-2; clone size: NA; CDR3 protein: CAWSAGFYGYTF; CDR3 DNA: TGTGCCTGGAGTGCGGGGTTCTATGGCTACACCTTC
D gene: NA; V gene: TRBV10-3; J gene: TRBJ1-5; clone size: once; CDR3 protein: CAISDLADQPQHF; CDR3 DNA: TGTGCCATCAGTGATCTCGCGGATCAGCCCCAGCATTTT
D gene: NA; V gene: TRBV7-6; J gene: TRBJ2-1; clone size: once; CDR3 protein: CASSRTVSSYNEQFF; CDR3 DNA: TGTGCCAGCAGCCGGACTGTTAGCTCCTACAATGAGCAGTTCTTC
D gene: TRBD2; V gene: TRBV30; J gene: TRBJ2-3; clone size: NA; CDR3 protein: CAWNLGGGGRTDTQYF; CDR3 DNA: TGTGCCTGGAATCTGGGCGGCGGGGGGCGCACAGATACGCAGTATTTT
D gene: TRBD2; V gene: TRBV9; J gene: TRBJ2-3; clone size: NA; CDR3 protein: CASSVAASGGHTQYF; CDR3 DNA: TGTGCCAGCAGCGTAGCGGCTAGCGGGGGGCATACGCAGTATTTT
D gene: TRBD2; V gene: TRBV6-4; J gene: TRBJ2-3; clone size: NA; CDR3 protein: CASSAIAGSTDTQYF; CDR3 DNA: TGTGCCAGCAGTGCCATAGCGGGGAGCACAGATACGCAGTATTTT
D gene: NA; V gene: TRBV18; J gene: TRBJ1-4; clone size: once; CDR3 protein: CASSPERPGKLFF; CDR3 DNA: TGTGCCAGCTCTCCTGAGAGGCCTGGGAAACTGTTTTTT
D gene: NA; V gene: TRBV21-1; J gene: TRBJ2-3; clone size: NA; CDR3 protein: CASRDRGNTDTQYF; CDR3 DNA: TGTGCCAGCCGGGACAGGGGCAACACAGATACGCAGTATTTT
D gene: NA; V gene: TRBV6-5; J gene: TRBJ2-7; clone size: NA; CDR3 protein: CASSYSKSGGAEQYF; CDR3 DNA: TGTGCCAGCAGTTACTCGAAGTCGGGCGGGGCCGAGCAGTACTTC
D gene: NA; V gene: TRBV3-1/TRBV3-2; J gene: TRBJ1-5; clone size: NA; CDR3 protein: CASGQNQPQHF; CDR3 DNA: TGTGCCAGCGGACAGAATCAGCCCCAGCATTTT
D gene: NA; V gene: TRBV7-9; J gene: TRBJ1-4; clone size: NA; CDR3 protein: CASSLSMSATNEKLFF; CDR3 DNA: TGTGCCAGCAGCTTAAGTATGAGTGCGACTAATGAAAAACTGTTTTTT
D gene: NA; V gene: TRBV7-6; J gene: TRBJ2-2; clone size: NA; CDR3 protein: CASSLDEVITGELFF; CDR3 DNA: TGTGCCAGCAGCTTAGACGAAGTGATAACCGGGGAGCTGTTTTTT
D gene: TRBD2; V gene: TRBV13; J gene: TRBJ2-1; clone size: NA; CDR3 protein: CASSFLGTSGYNEQFF; CDR3 DNA: TGTGCCAGCAGTTTCCTCGGGACTAGCGGTTACAATGAGCAGTTCTTC
D gene: NA; V gene: TRBV6-5; J gene: TRBJ2-4; clone size: NA; CDR3 protein: CASKSEGLGNIQYF; CDR3 DNA: TGTGCCAGCAAGTCAGAGGGGTTGGGAAACATTCAGTACTTC
D gene: NA; V gene: TRBV18; J gene: TRBJ2-5; clone size: NA; CDR3 protein: CASSPLVQETQYF; CDR3 DNA: TGTGCCAGCTCACCACTAGTTCAAGAGACCCAGTACTTC
D gene: TRBD1; V gene: TRBV5-4; J gene: TRBJ1-2; clone size: NA; CDR3 protein: CASSPGTDLAYGYTF; CDR3 DNA: TGTGCCAGCAGCCCTGGGACAGACCTAGCTTATGGCTACACCTTC
D gene: NA; V gene: TRBV25-1; J gene: TRBJ1-2; clone size: NA; CDR3 protein: CASSEVDKESYGYTF; CDR3 DNA: TGTGCCAGCAGTGAAGTGGACAAGGAGTCTTATGGCTACACCTTC
D gene: NA; V gene: TRBV18; J gene: TRBJ2-5; clone size: NA; CDR3 protein: CASSPRQETQYF; CDR3 DNA: TGTGCCAGCTCACCAAGACAAGAGACCCAGTACTTC
D gene: NA; V gene: TRBV6-5; J gene: TRBJ1-2; clone size: NA; CDR3 protein: CASSLQGAVPYGYTF; CDR3 DNA: TGTGCCAGCAGTCTACAGGGTGCCGTCCCGTATGGCTACACCTTC
D gene: NA; V gene: TRBV4-1; J gene: TRBJ1-5; clone size: NA; CDR3 protein: CASSPPGGNQPQHF; CDR3 DNA: TGCGCCAGCAGCCCACCAGGGGGCAATCAGCCCCAGCATTTT
D gene: NA; V gene: TRBV12-3/TRBV12-4; J gene: TRBJ1-5; clone size: once; CDR3 protein: CASSFSAVQPQHF; CDR3 DNA: TGTGCCAGCAGTTTTTCGGCCGTTCAGCCCCAGCATTTT
D gene: NA; V gene: TRBV6-1; J gene: TRBJ1-2; clone size: NA; CDR3 protein: CASSEIPGATYGYTF; CDR3 DNA: TGTGCCAGCAGTGAAATTCCGGGGGCGACCTATGGCTACACCTTC
D gene: TRBD1; V gene: TRBV14; J gene: TRBJ1-4; clone size: NA; CDR3 protein: CASSRGQETTNEKLFF; CDR3 DNA: TGTGCCAGCAGCCGGGGACAGGAAACAACTAATGAAAAACTGTTTTTT
D gene: TRBD1; V gene: TRBV4-2; J gene: TRBJ1-2; clone size: NA; CDR3 protein: CASSQPRGGTDHYGYTF; CDR3 DNA: TGTGCCAGCAGCCAACCCAGGGGCGGGACAGATCACTATGGCTACACCTTC
D gene: NA; V gene: TRBV12-3/TRBV12-4; J gene: TRBJ1-2; clone size: many; CDR3 protein: CASSQEYNYGYTF; CDR3 DNA: TGTGCCAGCAGTCAGGAGTATAACTATGGCTACACCTTC
D gene: NA; V gene: TRBV18; J gene: TRBJ1-2; clone size: NA; CDR3 protein: CASSPSGAQGYTF; CDR3 DNA: TGTGCCAGCTCACCGTCAGGGGCGCAGGGCTACACCTTC
D gene: NA; V gene: TRBV25-1; J gene: TRBJ2-7; clone size: NA; CDR3 protein: CASSGLGNYEQYF; CDR3 DNA: TGTGCCAGCAGTGGGTTGGGTAATTACGAGCAGTACTTC
D gene: NA; V gene: TRBV11-2; J gene: TRBJ2-5; clone size: NA; CDR3 protein: CASSLVGRRETQYF; CDR3 DNA: TGTGCCAGCAGCTTAGTAGGGCGGCGAGAGACCCAGTACTTC
D gene: TRBD2; V gene: TRBV4-1; J gene: TRBJ2-2; clone size: once; CDR3 protein: CASSMGLAGNTGELFF; CDR3 DNA: TGCGCCAGCAGCATGGGACTAGCGGGCAACACCGGGGAGCTGTTTTTT
D gene: TRBD1; V gene: TRBV2; J gene: TRBJ1-3; clone size: NA; CDR3 protein: CASSDQGAGNTIYF; CDR3 DNA: TGTGCCAGCAGTGACCAGGGGGCTGGAAACACCATATATTTT
D gene: NA; V gene: TRBV12-2; J gene: TRBJ1-5; clone size: once; CDR3 protein: CASRLARVWASNQPQHF; CDR3 DNA: TGTGCAAGTCGCTTAGCGCGAGTATGGGCAAGCAATCAGCCCCAGCATTTT
D gene: NA; V gene: TRBV3-1/TRBV3-2; J gene: TRBJ2-1; clone size: NA; CDR3 protein: CASSQVGGQFF; CDR3 DNA: TGTGCCAGCAGCCAAGTGGGGGGGCAGTTCTTC
D gene: NA; V gene: TRBV5-1; J gene: TRBJ2-1; clone size: NA; CDR3 protein: CASSLEGHNEQFF; CDR3 DNA: TGCGCCAGCAGCTTGGAAGGCCACAATGAGCAGTTCTTC
D gene: TRBD1; V gene: TRBV19; J gene: TRBJ1-6; clone size: NA; CDR3 protein: CASSGQGRSPLHF; CDR3 DNA: TGTGCCAGTAGTGGACAGGGGCGATCACCCCTCCACTTT
D gene: NA; V gene: TRBV19; J gene: TRBJ1-5; clone size: NA; CDR3 protein: CASSKGSGSNQPQHF; CDR3 DNA: TGTGCCAGTAGTAAAGGCTCGGGGAGCAATCAGCCCCAGCATTTT
D gene: NA; V gene: TRBV15; J gene: TRBJ1-3; clone size: NA; CDR3 protein: CATSREVSSGNTIYF; CDR3 DNA: TGTGCCACCAGCAGAGAGGTGAGCTCTGGAAACACCATATATTTT
D gene: NA; V gene: TRBV18; J gene: TRBJ1-6; clone size: NA; CDR3 protein: CAIFNSPLHF; CDR3 DNA: TGTGCCATTTTCAATTCACCCCTCCACTTT
D gene: NA; V gene: TRBV7-6; J gene: TRBJ1-6; clone size: NA; CDR3 protein: CASSSQQGLNSPLHF; CDR3 DNA: TGTGCCAGCAGCTCTCAACAGGGCCTTAATTCACCCCTCCACTTT
D gene: NA; V gene: TRBV30; J gene: TRBJ1-4; clone size: NA; CDR3 protein: CAWSLNEKLFF; CDR3 DNA: TGTGCCTGGAGCCTTAATGAAAAACTGTTTTTT
D gene: TRBD2; V gene: TRBV19; J gene: TRBJ2-6; clone size: NA; CDR3 protein: CASSIMRGASISGANVLTF; CDR3 DNA: TGTGCCAGTAGTATTATGCGGGGGGCATCGATTTCTGGGGCCAACGTCCTGACTTTC
D gene: NA; V gene: TRBV29-1; J gene: TRBJ1-2; clone size: NA; CDR3 protein: CSVEVDRPNYGYTF; CDR3 DNA: TGCAGCGTTGAGGTGGACAGACCAAACTATGGCTACACCTTC
D gene: NA; V gene: TRBV5-4; J gene: TRBJ1-3; clone size: once; CDR3 protein: CASRKTESGNTIYF; CDR3 DNA: TGTGCCAGCAGAAAGACAGAATCTGGAAACACCATATATTTT
D gene: NA; V gene: TRBV10-3; J gene: TRBJ1-2; clone size: NA; CDR3 protein: CAISGSLREDYGYTF; CDR3 DNA: TGTGCCATCAGCGGGAGTCTAAGGGAGGACTATGGCTACACCTTC
D gene: NA; V gene: TRBV27; J gene: TRBJ2-7; clone size: NA; CDR3 protein: CASMGGASYEQYF; CDR3 DNA: TGTGCCAGTATGGGGGGGGCCTCCTACGAGCAGTACTTC
D gene: NA; V gene: TRBV30; J gene: TRBJ1-5; clone size: NA; CDR3 protein: CAWSRNGGNQPQHF; CDR3 DNA: TGTGCCTGGAGCCGAAATGGAGGCAATCAGCCCCAGCATTTT